The subject of this entry is one T cell receptor beta chain. Its recognized antigen is unknown. The germline V gene supplies CDR1 MNHNS and CDR2 SASEGT. Trimming takes 6 bases off V and 0 bases off J; junction bases not matched to a gene: 8. Reading from cysteine to phenylalanine, the CDR3 counts 15 amino acids. The entry retains the CDR3 DNA only, 45 bases that are in frame from base 1. Libraries were constructed by the immunoSEQ multiplex PCR assay. A mixture of 60 forward primers for TCR Vbeta segments and 13 reverse primers for TCR Jbeta segments was used in the multiplex PCR. The CDR3 region of rearranged TCR beta genes was amplified from genomic DNA by a multiplex PCR assay. Amplified TCR beta libraries were sequenced as 87-base-pair reads on the Illumina HiSeq System. In the authors' own workflow: A later analysis tallied around 87 million unique TCR beta chains across the 610 or so repertoires, and approximately 12 million of those chains were shared by two or more donors. Raw reads were error-corrected and collapsed into unique sequences by a nearest-neighbor algorithm in which closely related sequences were merged to remove PCR and sequencing errors. To assign V, D and J gene segments, CDR3 sequences were aligned to IMGT reference sequences. For a sequence to be retained, a match of at least six nucleotides was required to both a V gene segment and a J gene segment. A rearrangement was called productive if the CDR3 had no stop codons and remained in frame with V and J, and every other rearrangement was called non-productive. CDR3 was defined according to IMGT convention as the region running from the second conserved V-encoded cysteine to the conserved J-encoded phenylalanine. The earlier analysis of some 540 of the donors excluded any sequence lacking an unambiguous match to a single V gene segment. In an earlier analysis of approximately 500 of the donors, a V segment was called functional when productive rearrangements were above 56.7%, and segregating when the standard deviation between donors exceeded 5%. A statistical classification framework was built to diagnose cytomegalovirus status from the catalog of TCR beta chain sequences. In a later analysis, TCR nucleotide sequences were compared against IMGT/GENE-DB human TR gene sequences so that V and J genes could be assigned. Using the TCRdist pipeline, a later analysis assigned CDR3 sequences along with most-parsimonious VDJ recombination scenarios. In a later analysis, each TCR beta chain was defined by its CDR3 amino acid sequence together with its V-gene family, and reads lacking a unique V-gene family were excluded. As a way to deal with suspected cross-contamination and a sequencing artifact, a later analysis dropped approximately 590 nucleotide sequences that were highly shared and had low generation probability. For each public chain, a later analysis derived a clonal expansion index from normalized ranks of inferred template counts within each repertoire. A later analysis computed generation probabilities with a VDJ recombination model fitted to out-of-frame rearrangements, and checked the results against IGoR. A later analysis scored TCR-TCR, TCR-HLA and TCR-CMV co-occurrence with hypergeometric tests, applying a repertoire-size bias correction to TCR pairs. A later analysis estimated false discovery rates by permuting HLA or CMV assignments 20 times. In a later analysis, co-occurring TCRs were grouped using DBSCAN, and TCRdist sequence similarity was added for clustering within HLA-allele-positive subsets. Repertoires with fewer than 30,000 or more than 120,000 public chains, plus five repertoires with anomalous nucleotide sharing, were excluded from co-occurrence clustering. As stored in TCRdb, this immuneACCESS dataset retains in-frame rearrangements with V and J assigned. A fraction of the clones does not appear; measured against another copy, unresolved V genes explain less than half of the discrepancy, and the remainder lacks a known reason. V and J calls and clone size are those listed in that table; D and trimming were worked out from the DNA. This specimen's table enumerates 50,000 to 75,000 clones. The top ten hold over 2% of the sample.

These data come from a study of cytomegalovirus exposure and HLA in healthy donors (dated by TCRdb to between 2016 and 2019). General notes on the study: An earlier analysis of roughly 500 of the donors reported 276 Gb of sequence data and 95 million to 140 million unique TCR beta sequences obtained from around 170 million T cells. High-throughput TCR immunosequencing, statistical association of individual TCRs with disease status, and machine learning were combined to predict cytomegalovirus infection status. All discovery cohort repertoires had been generated on a single sequencing platform. In the later analysis, no new phenotypic data were used to find candidate immune exposures; instead, reliance was placed on TCR beta sequences and their occurrence across donors. Both class I and class II loci were covered by HLA typing, at four-digit resolution. Using immunosequencing, the study profiled T cell repertoires from about 610 subjects and related those repertoires to cytomegalovirus serostatus. The number of typed donors differed by locus: roughly 629-640 for A, B, C, DRB1 and DQB1; some 540 for DQA1; some 610 for DPA1; and roughly 450 for DPB1. Alongside the repertoire data, information on donor age, sex, ethnicity and CMV serostatus was compiled. Along with the roughly 670-subject first cohort, a separate validation cohort of around 110 different subjects was used. An earlier analysis of 587 of the donors used high-throughput TCR beta sequencing to judge whether each TCR beta V gene segment behaved as functional or pseudogenic. The study aimed to test whether signatures of past pathogen exposure could be identified by cataloging public T cell receptors. An early release that covered roughly 600 HLA-typed donors contained around 330 gigabases of sequencing data and tens of millions of unique TCR sequences. Across around 400 genotyped donors of the cohort, an average of about 240,000 unique TCR beta nucleotide sequences per donor were sequenced, and 15% to 20% of those sequences were non-productive. Roughly 5 DR-DQ haplotypes were handled as single units for association and clustering because linkage in the cohort was strong. To study patterns of TCR occurrence, a later analysis re-analyzed previously published TCR beta repertoires from several hundred donors and added high-resolution HLA genotyping. Genome-wide SNP genotypes for about 55% of the roughly 670 donors were used in a later genetic analysis, which treated that subset as a discovery cohort. Of the approximately 400 genotyped donors, about 84% fell in the genetic ancestry cluster associated with self-reported Caucasian donors.

The cohort comprised some 700 healthy bone marrow donors. At the time of sampling, all cohort members were nominally healthy, though unrecorded immune exposures were likely present. The donor was CMV seronegative and belonged to the group of 352 seronegative cohort members. A peripheral blood sample was provided by each donor, and peripheral blood mononuclear cells were used for TCR beta sequencing. Genomic DNA extraction from the blood cell samples was performed with the Qiagen DNeasy Blood Extraction Kit. Overall study results and their limits: An association between a missense DCLRE1C variant and V-gene and J-gene trimming of TCR beta chains was found in a later genetic analysis and replicated in an independent cohort. It was suggested by the authors that the approach could potentially be generalized to other disease states and immunological phenotypes. Several of the top co-occurrence clusters appeared to be linked to parvovirus B19, influenza, CMV and Epstein-Barr virus, according to a later analysis. Correlated functional status among segregating V segments might reflect linkage disequilibrium, but an unknown experimental factor could not be ruled out. The study gave a list of about 170 TCR beta chains associated with cytomegalovirus. In an earlier analysis of 587 of the donors, most TCR beta V segments appeared in productive rearrangements about 90% or about 30% of the time, broadly matching IMGT annotations. A further reported finding was that TCR beta sequences accurately predicted the HLA-A and HLA-B alleles for most subjects in the first cohort. While some public TCRs were present in many individuals, most TCR sequences turned up only very rarely across donors. Sequencing depth was assumed to be roughly uniform across donors in the presence/absence analyses, though that assumption may not hold. The sequencing pipeline was judged likely to have produced a cluster of highly shared sequence variants as a technical artifact. Most CMV-associated TCR beta chains appeared to be HLA-restricted in a later analysis, and the HLA associations seemed to be driven largely by CMV exposure. When HLA alleles, especially DR and DQ, strongly co-occurred, TCR associations were difficult to assign to individual alleles. The cohort was sequenced for TCR beta chains only, and without alpha or paired-chain data the features that could be detected were limited. Because HLA typing was missing for some donors at each locus, association tests included only the typed subset. At a false discovery rate of 0.05, a later analysis linked about 16,000 TCR beta sequences to specific HLA alleles. CMV serostatus was the only immune exposure information available for the cohort. Some IMGT-functional V segments, including TRBV6-2 and TRBV6-3, could not be told apart with the 87-base-pair reads, so those segments were excluded. In both the original and validation cohorts, the classifier was reported to diagnose cytomegalovirus status with high specificity and sensitivity. Three of the identified cytomegalovirus-associated TCR beta chains were confirmed in vitro to be specific for cytomegalovirus antigens. Compared with equally common non-associated chains, HLA-associated TCR beta chains in a later analysis were more clonally expanded and had lower generation probabilities. In a later analysis, the rate of TCR association differed among HLA loci, with DRB1 alleles having the most associated TCRs and HLA-C alleles having the fewest. According to a later genetic analysis, donors in an Asian-associated ancestry cluster had fewer N-insertions in productive TCRs than the approximately 630-donor mean. Because counts were too low, more than 15 rarely observed V segments, including chromosome 9 orphons, were excluded from the earlier analysis of 500 to 700 of the donors.

The origin of this receptor is a woman under 30 in good health and CMV-seronegative. Source material: PBMCs. The V and J genes are TRBV6-1 and TRBJ2-7; 7 nucleotides in the junction match TRBD1. At the DNA level, the sequence is TGTGCCAGCAGAGCCACAGGGGAAAGCTCCTACGAGCAGTACTTC. Its protein product is CASRATGESSYEQYF.